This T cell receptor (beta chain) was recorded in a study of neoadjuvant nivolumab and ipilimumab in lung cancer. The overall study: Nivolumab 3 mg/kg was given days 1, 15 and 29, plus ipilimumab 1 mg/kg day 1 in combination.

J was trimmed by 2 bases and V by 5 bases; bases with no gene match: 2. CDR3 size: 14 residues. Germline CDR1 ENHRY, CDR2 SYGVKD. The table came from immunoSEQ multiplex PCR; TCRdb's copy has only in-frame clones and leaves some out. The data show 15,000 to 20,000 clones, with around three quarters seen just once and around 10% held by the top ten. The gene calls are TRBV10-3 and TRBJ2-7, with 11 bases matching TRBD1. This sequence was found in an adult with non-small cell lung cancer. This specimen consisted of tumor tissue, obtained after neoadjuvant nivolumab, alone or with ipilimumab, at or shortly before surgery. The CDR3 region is CAISRDRGTYEQYF. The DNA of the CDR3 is TGTGCCATCAGTAGGGACAGGGGGACCTACGAGCAGTACTTC.